This entry concerns a single TCR beta chain. Its specificity is unknown. The junction shows a germline mismatch at one end, possibly a read error. The entry originates in a study of T cell responses to AZD1222 COVID-19 vaccine. Study in general: Second-dose recipients at about 4 or about 12 weeks were treated as one pooled group.

This CDR3 comprises 12 residues. The V gene's germline CDR1 is MDHEN and CDR2 SYDVKM. Repertoires were generated with immunoSEQ multiplex PCR, while TCRdb's copy carries only in-frame clones and drops some. The table includes 150,000 to 200,000 clones, around 90% detected once. Regarding the study as a whole: Scientists sampled the repertoires only once the peak T cell response had passed. Among those given AZD1222, only 6 or 7 were seropositive at baseline. Spike-specific TCR breadth and depth grew following two AZD1222 doses.

This chain joins TRBV28 and TRBJ2-7, with TRBD1 matching 7 bases. The clonotype comes from an adult in good health. The specimen was peripheral blood, collected on day 0 of AZD1222 vaccination. CDR3 DNA sequence: TGTGCCAGCAGTTACCCAGGACAGGTAGAAGACTTC. Protein: CASSYPGQVEDF.